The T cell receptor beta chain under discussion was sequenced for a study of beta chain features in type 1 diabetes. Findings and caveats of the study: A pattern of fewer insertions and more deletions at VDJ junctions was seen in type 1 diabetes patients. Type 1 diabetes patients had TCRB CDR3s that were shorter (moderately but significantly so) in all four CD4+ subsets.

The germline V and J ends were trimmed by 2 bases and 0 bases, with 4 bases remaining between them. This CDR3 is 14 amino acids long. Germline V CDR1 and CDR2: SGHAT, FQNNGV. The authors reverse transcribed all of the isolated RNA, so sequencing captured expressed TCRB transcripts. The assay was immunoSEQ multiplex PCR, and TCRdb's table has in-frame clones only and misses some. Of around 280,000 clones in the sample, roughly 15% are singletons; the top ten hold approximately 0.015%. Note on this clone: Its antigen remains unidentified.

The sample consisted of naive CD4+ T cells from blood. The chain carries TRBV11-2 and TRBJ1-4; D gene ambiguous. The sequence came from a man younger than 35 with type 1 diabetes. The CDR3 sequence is CASSLRATNEKLFF. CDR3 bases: TGTGCCAGCAGCTTAAGAGCAACTAATGAAAAACTGTTTTTT.